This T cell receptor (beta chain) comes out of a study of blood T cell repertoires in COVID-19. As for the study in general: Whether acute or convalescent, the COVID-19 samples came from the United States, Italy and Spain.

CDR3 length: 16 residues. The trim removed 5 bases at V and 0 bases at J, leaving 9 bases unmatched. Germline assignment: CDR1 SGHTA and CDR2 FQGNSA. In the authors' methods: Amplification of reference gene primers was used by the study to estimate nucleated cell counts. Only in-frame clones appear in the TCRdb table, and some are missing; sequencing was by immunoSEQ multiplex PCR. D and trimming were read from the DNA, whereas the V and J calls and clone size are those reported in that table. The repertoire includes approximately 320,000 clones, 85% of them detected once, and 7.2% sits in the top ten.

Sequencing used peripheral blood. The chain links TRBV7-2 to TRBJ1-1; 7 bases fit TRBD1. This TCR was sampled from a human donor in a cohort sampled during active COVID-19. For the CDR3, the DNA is TGTGCCAGCAGCCTTTGGGACAGCGCCATGAACACTGAAGCTTTCTTT. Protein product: CASSLWDSAMNTEAFF. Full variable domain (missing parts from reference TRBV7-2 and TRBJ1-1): GAGVSQSPSNKVTEKGKDVELRCDPISGHTALYWYRQSLGQGLEFLIYFQGNSAPDKSGLPSDRFSAERTGGSVSTLTIQRTQQEDSAVYLCASSLWDSAMNTEAFFGQGTRLTVV.